These 2 T cell receptor beta chains were all obtained from the same sample, sequenced in a study. TCRdb redid the calling of the 5' RACE reads with MiXCR, one entry per CDR3 protein. The sample holds 50,000 to 60,000 distinct CDR3 sequences; 20% are singletons and the top ten take 3.2%. Tregs were sorted as CD4+CD25+CD127-/low cells. Sequenced: tumor-infiltrating Tregs sorted from the breast tumor. All receptors derive from a female donor with breast cancer.

Comment on this clonotype: Mismatch with germline at one junction end may stem from a read error. The CDR3 sequence is CASSPLSRRYNEQLF. The CDR3 DNA reads as TGTGCCAGCAGTCCCCTCAGTAGGCGGTACAATGAGCAGCTCTTC. The chain has TRBV28 and TRBJ2-1; D uncertain. The germline gives CDR1 MDHEN, CDR2 SYDVKM. The CDR3 runs 15 residues.

In this sample, this clonotype turned up a few times. The CDR3 DNA reads TGCGCCAGCAGTTTCTCTAGCGGGGGGATCTACAATGAGCAGTTCTTC. Encoded protein: CASSFSSGGIYNEQFF. This rearrangement joins TRBV5-1 to TRBJ2-1; 11 bases line up with TRBD2. V was clipped by 5 bases and J by 3 bases; unmatched bases: 7. Germline V gene sequence: CDR1 SGHRS, CDR2 YFSETQ. The CDR3 totals 16 residues.